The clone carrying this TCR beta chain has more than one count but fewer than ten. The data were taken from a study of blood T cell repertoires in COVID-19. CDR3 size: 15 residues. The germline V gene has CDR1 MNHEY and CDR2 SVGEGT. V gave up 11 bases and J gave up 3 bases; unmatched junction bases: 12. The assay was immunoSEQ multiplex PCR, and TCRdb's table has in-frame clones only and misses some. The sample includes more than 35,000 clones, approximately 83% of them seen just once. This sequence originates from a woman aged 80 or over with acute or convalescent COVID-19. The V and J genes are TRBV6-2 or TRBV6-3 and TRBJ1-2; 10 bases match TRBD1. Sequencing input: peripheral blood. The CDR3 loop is CASSYVTGGDYGYTF. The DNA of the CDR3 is TGTGCCTCCAGTTACGTGACAGGGGGCGACTATGGCTACACCTTC.